This TCR beta chain was obtained from a study of blood T cell repertoires in COVID-19. Turning to the study itself: Italy, Spain and the United States were the sources of the convalescent and acute COVID-19 samples. In each case, the material was cDNA or gDNA derived from T cells, B-cell-depleted T cells, or PBMCs.

The length of the CDR3 is 15 residues. The J segment lost 5 bases and the V segment lost 2 bases, leaving 5 bases of the junction unmatched. CDR1 and CDR2 (germline): MDHEN, SYDVKM. In the study's own analysis: Reference gene primer amplification yielded estimated nucleated cell counts. TCRdb keeps only in-frame clones here, not all; method: immunoSEQ multiplex PCR. V and J calls plus clone size are reproduced from that table; the DNA served to infer D and trimming. Of about 140,000 clones in the sample, more than 75% are singletons; the top ten hold around 5%. The TCR comes from a human donor in a cohort sampled during active COVID-19. V is TRBV28 and J is TRBJ1-5; 8 bases align to TRBD1. Sequencing was done on a sample of peripheral blood. CDR3 sequence: CASSLLPTGDQPQHF. As DNA, the CDR3 is TGTGCCAGCAGTTTACTTCCGACAGGGGATCAGCCCCAGCATTTT.